The sequence of this TCR beta chain was determined in a study of blood T cells in healthy people across ages (dated by TCRdb to the mid-2010s). About the investigation overall: In model experiments, template switching captured about one uniquely barcoded TCR beta cDNA molecule for every two T cells. To track age-related changes in TCR beta repertoire diversity, the study relied on deep sequencing normalized with unique cDNA molecular identifiers. Four age groups were formed from the donors: young (average 16 years), middle-aged (around 41), aged (62) and long-lived (roughly 88). The study analyzed two additional independent replicas of 1 million unique cDNA reads from the same blood draw for two donors, one aged 18 to 30 and one aged 80 or older.

Overall study results and their limits: The percentage of naive T cells measured by flow cytometry correlated strongly with observed TCR beta diversity. Compared with the aged group, the long-lived group had more naive CD4+ T cells, fewer expanded clones and increased TCR diversity, suggesting age selection. As age increased, observed TCR beta diversity per million T cells dropped in a roughly linear way, and a significant reduction was already evident by age 40. Donor CMV infection status was unknown, potentially confounding age-related changes in expanded clonotypes. Because profiling used bulk unsorted PBMCs, naive and antigen-experienced compartments could not be compared conclusively. Estimates of total diversity based on one million sequenced T cells were considered lower bounds and underestimates.

Unmatched junction bases come to 15, with V trimmed by 4 bases and J by 8 bases. The germline V gene (reference sequence) gives CDR1 as DFQATT and CDR2 as SNEGSKA. From the cysteine through the phenylalanine, the CDR3 covers 15 amino acids. The retained sequence is limited to the CDR3, 45 bases, with the frame set at the first base. Concerning this clonotype itself: This receptor's antigen is unknown. Base qualities are not recorded, but no much larger clone differs from it by a single base.

Library method: 5' RACE. Sequencing took place on an Illumina HiSeq 2500. A second about 7 to 11 cycle PCR used a sample-barcoded 5' primer and a J-beta primer mix. A template-switch 5' adaptor carrying 12 random nucleotides introduced a unique molecular identifier onto each TCR beta cDNA molecule. At least 3 million CDR3-containing paired-end reads were obtained from each sample. First-strand cDNA synthesis was performed from all RNA using the Mint cDNA synthesis kit, with priming by a TRBC-specific oligonucleotide. Following uracil-DNA glycosylase treatment, all cDNA underwent a first 18-cycle PCR with the universal primers M1SS and BC2_uni_R. In the source study's methods: For normalization, 1 million high-quality reads, each with a distinct molecular identifier, were randomly selected from each sample. Reads sharing molecular identifiers were discarded rather than binned into consensus sequences. MiTCR, set to a Q25 quality threshold and the strictest error-elimination algorithm, was used for CDR3 identification, clonotype clustering and error correction. A nonparametric unseen species model using Euler transformation provided a lower-bound estimate of total TCR beta diversity. Using fastp at Q25 and MiXCR, TCRdb reprocessed the public reads and kept productive beta chains. Rows with one shared CDR3 protein collapse into an entry with the most common genes and DNA. TCRdb assigned the V and J calls; the authors' analysis was not used. This sample has fewer than 1,200,000 distinct CDR3 sequences in its table, and approximately 25% of those were observed once. Around 0.7% of the sample is held by the ten biggest clonotypes.

The donors were roughly 40 Caucasian individuals from Russia, aged roughly 6 to 100 years, who were systemically healthy. Around 10 milliliters of peripheral blood were collected from each donor into EDTA-treated Vacutainer tubes. Ficoll-Paque density-gradient centrifugation was used to isolate PBMCs, with at least 7 million obtained per sample. Total RNA was extracted from PBMCs with Trizol reagent, with at least 5.5 micrograms obtained per sample. For every donor, flow cytometry on a PBMC aliquot measured the percentage of naive CD45RAhigh/CD27high T cells. The data were also submitted as part of a second study, on T cells of mothers and their children. As the second study states: The donors were nine systemically healthy Caucasian individuals, made up of three mothers and their six children. cDNA synthesis used all of the extracted RNA, with around 1.4 ug of RNA in each 15 ul reaction. In the second PCR, the M1S primer added sample barcodes and 2-4 random nucleotides. More than 9.5 million TCR beta CDR3 reads were obtained from each mother, and about 3 million reads were obtained from each child. TCR recombination output is similarly shaped by thymic selection in related and unrelated pairs, with a minor effect exerted by inherited differences. Related mother-child pairs always showed normalized repertoire overlap that was slightly higher than in unrelated mother-child pairs, though the difference was never significant. No persistent microchimeric T cell clones were detected, at a sensitivity of around 100 clones per million clonotypes. To look for features that set related mother-child pairs apart from unrelated individuals, the researchers ran deep NGS to compare the TCR beta repertoires of mothers and children. The mean age was around 40 +/- 4 years for the mothers and about 12 +/- 4 years for the children. After adapters were ligated using NEBNext reagents, the libraries underwent 100+100 nt paired-end sequencing on an Illumina HiSeq 2000. To prevent cross-contamination, the mother and child libraries were prepared a month apart and were sequenced in separate runs. Between about 500,000 and 2,300,000 distinct TCR beta clonotypes were identified per donor. Naive TCR beta clonotypes were estimated from low-frequency clonotypes matched to each donor's FACS-determined naive share, without sorting.

This receptor was obtained from a girl aged 2-10 years in good health. The specimen sequenced was blood. The chain is encoded by TRBV20-1 joined to TRBJ2-3, and TRBD2 matches 7 of the central bases. CDR3 reads: CSATRGEGGLGTQYF. The DNA reads TGCAGTGCTACCCGAGGGGAGGGAGGGCTGGGTACGCAGTATTTT.